This T cell receptor (beta chain) was recorded in a study of T cells in Graves' hyperthyroidism and ophthalmopathy. Researchers amplified the TCR beta CDR3 regions from RNA transcripts. The TCR CDR3 was amplified in a first-round RT-PCR using the HTBI primer set. TCRdb reprocessed the multiplex PCR reads via MiXCR and lists one record per CDR3 protein. The table includes hundreds of thousands of distinct CDR3 sequences, roughly 17% detected once. Germline V CDR1 and CDR2: WNHNN, SYGVQD (reference sequence). The CDR3 spans 14 residues. Stability of Graves' hyperthyroidism was defined as absent ophthalmopathy progression within 18 months. Note on this clonotype: Possible read error: a much larger clone is one base away.

Specimen: blood. The chain is built from TRBV10-1 and TRBJ2-5; 9 nucleotides line up with TRBD2. This clonotype was obtained from a woman in her 30s with Graves' hyperthyroidism. CDR3 loop: CASIPLAGQEAQYF. Here the CDR3 DNA reads TGTGCCAGCATCCCCCTAGCGGGACAAGAGGCCCAGTACTTC.